These 17 T cell receptor beta chains came from one sample sequenced in a study of OX40 agonist ivuxolimab in advanced cancers. Libraries were prepared by immunoSEQ multiplex PCR; TCRdb keeps only in-frame clonotypes and omits some of them. Counted here are 50,000 to 65,000 clones, 89% occurring once; the ten biggest clones make up around 12%. This specimen was CD4+ or CD8+ T cells sorted from blood, taken in a trial of the OX40 agonist ivuxolimab. The source of these receptors is an adult with an advanced solid tumor such as melanoma, head and neck, liver or kidney cancer.

The CDR3 here is CASSDRRQGSSEAFF. CDR3 bases: TGTGCCAGCAGTGACCGGAGACAGGGGTCCTCTGAAGCTTTCTTT. The V call is TRBV2, the J call TRBJ1-1, with TRBD1 identical over 8 bases. Germline-derived CDR1 and CDR2 are SNHLY and FYNNEI. Losses at the gene ends were 3 bases for V and 6 bases for J; bases not matched to a gene: 9. The CDR3 consists of 15 residues.

The chain has TRBV28 and TRBJ2-7; no firm D call. The germline V gene encodes CDR1 MDHEN and CDR2 SYDVKM. This CDR3 spans 12 amino acids. Trimming took 3 bases from V and 5 from J, leaving 8 bases between them. The CDR3 nucleotides are TGTGCCAGCAGTTTCTCCCTTAACGAGCAGTACTTC. Its translation is CASSFSLNEQYF.

The V gene is TRBV14, the J gene TRBJ1-1; D is perhaps TRBD1 (5 bases). V lost 6 bases, J lost 8 bases, and 16 bases lay in between. Germline CDR1 reads SGHDN; CDR2 reads FVKESK. This CDR3 spans 13 amino acids. The DNA for the CDR3 is TGTGCCAGCAGTCTTAAGGGGCTCCGGGAAGCTTTCTTT. It is translated as CASSLKGLREAFF. Combining the CDR3 with reference TRBV14 and TRBJ1-1 gives the whole variable domain EAGVTQFPSHSVIEKGQTVTLRCDPISGHDNLYWYRRVMGKEIKFLLHFVKESKQDESGMPNNRFLAERTGGTYSTLKVQPAELEDSGVYFCASSLKGLREAFFGQGTRLTVV.

The chain employs TRBV28 and TRBJ2-7, with 8 positions matching TRBD2. Germline trimming cut 4 bases from V and 4 bases from J; bases unmatched to any gene: 6. Germline-derived CDR1 and CDR2 are MDHEN and SYDVKM. The CDR3 is 14 residues long. Here the CDR3 DNA reads TGTGCCAGCAGTTCCCCCCTAGCGGGTTACGAGCAGTACTTC. Its translation is CASSSPLAGYEQYF.

J is TRBJ2-3 and V is TRBV13, with no clear D. V shed 2 bases and J shed 6 bases, with 6 bases lying between them. This CDR3 has 12 amino acids. Germline lookup yields CDR1 PRHDT and CDR2 FYEKMQ (reference sequence). This CDR3 reads CASSLMADTQYF. For the CDR3, the DNA is TGTGCCAGCAGCTTAATGGCTGATACGCAGTATTTT. Combining the CDR3 with reference TRBV13 and TRBJ2-3 gives the whole variable domain AAGVIQSPRHLIKEKRETATLKCYPIPRHDTVYWYQQGPGQDPQFLISFYEKMQSDKGSIPDRFSAQQFSDYHSELNMSSLELGDSALYFCASSLMADTQYFGPGTRLTVL.

J is TRBJ2-5 and V is TRBV27, with D possibly matching TRBD2 (6 bases). Germline CDR1 MNHEY, CDR2 SMNVEV (reference sequence). This CDR3 has 15 residues. V was shortened by 0 bases and J by 5 bases, with 13 bases between the two germline ends. CDR3 sequence: CASSLSGGTGETQYF. CDR3 nucleotides: TGTGCCAGCAGTTTATCGGGGGGTACTGGTGAGACCCAGTACTTC.

The chain recombines TRBV27 with TRBJ2-2; D uncertain. In germline, CDR1 is MNHEY, CDR2 SMNVEV (reference sequence). This CDR3 region has 14 residues. V lost 6 bases and J 6 bases, leaving 14 bases between the germline ends. CDR3 amino acids: CASSTIPLAGELFF. CDR3 coding DNA: TGTGCCAGCAGCACTATCCCCCTCGCCGGGGAGCTGTTTTTT.

This rearrangement joins TRBV28 to TRBJ1-2; TRBD1 matches at 9 bases. This CDR3 has 17 amino acids. Germline V gives CDR1 MDHEN, CDR2 SYDVKM. V trimming: 2 bases; J trimming: 0 bases; junction bases outside the gene matches: 7. Here the CDR3 reads CASSLGRTGEANYGYTF. The CDR3 region has the DNA TGTGCCAGCAGTTTAGGCAGGACAGGGGAGGCTAACTATGGCTACACCTTC.

The V gene is TRBV27, the J gene TRBJ2-1, with D perhaps TRBD1 (5 bases). Germline V lookup: CDR1 MNHEY, CDR2 SMNVEV (reference sequence). The CDR3 contains 16 residues. The V end was cut by 5 bases, the J end by 4 bases, with 18 bases between. CDR3 sequence reads: CASSQSGQGWYNEQFF. The DNA of the CDR3 is TGTGCCAGCAGTCAATCCGGGCAGGGCTGGTACAATGAGCAGTTCTTC.

The genes are TRBV11-2 and TRBJ2-7; 7 positions agree with TRBD2. The V gene end was trimmed by 0 bases and the J gene end by 5 bases; junction bases not matched to a gene: 10. CDR3 length: 16 amino acids. Germline V lookup: CDR1 SGHAT, CDR2 FQNNGV. The CDR3 spells CASSLDLSGARHEQYF. CDR3 in DNA: TGTGCCAGCAGCTTAGATCTAAGCGGGGCTCGGCACGAGCAGTACTTC.

The chain combines TRBV7-9 with TRBJ2-2; perhaps TRBD1 as D (6 bases). This CDR3 spans 13 amino acids. Trimming pared 5 bases from V and 6 bases from J, leaving 10 bases between. Germline V gene lookup returns CDR1 SEHNR and CDR2 FQNEAQ (reference sequence). CDR3 bases: TGTGCCAGCAGCGACACAGGGTCCGGGGAGCTGTTTTTT. It is translated as CASSDTGSGELFF.

DNA of the CDR3: TGCGCCAGCAGTCAGGGGATTAGCACAGATACGCAGTATTTT. This gives the protein CASSQGISTDTQYF. The rearrangement uses TRBV23-1 and TRBJ2-3, with D unresolved. TRBV23-1 is filed as an ORF, its function uncertain. This CDR3 is 14 amino acids long. V was pared by 3 bases and J by 0 bases, with 7 bases between.

The V and J genes are TRBV5-1 and TRBJ2-5, with D perhaps TRBD2 (5 bases). This CDR3 has 14 residues. Germline-derived CDR1 and CDR2 are SGHRS and YFSETQ. V gave up 0 bases and J gave up 4 bases, with 10 bases separating them. The CDR3 protein is CASSLVGDGETQYF. In DNA, the CDR3 is TGCGCCAGCAGCTTGGTCGGGGATGGAGAGACCCAGTACTTC.

This chain uses TRBV7-3 with TRBJ2-2; D gene uncertain. CDR3 length equals 16 residues. Trimming pared 1 base from V and 2 bases from J, leaving 11 bases between. The germline V gene has CDR1 SGHTA and CDR2 FQGTGA. In DNA form, the CDR3 reads TGTGCCAGCAGCTTAAAGGGTGCCGGAAACACCGGGGAGCTGTTTTTT. Protein sequence: CASSLKGAGNTGELFF.

This chain uses TRBV27 with TRBJ2-1; 7 positions agree with TRBD1. The CDR3 consists of 15 residues. Germline V gene data show CDR1 as MNHEY and CDR2 as SMNVEV (reference sequence). The J segment lost 0 bases and the V segment lost 6 bases, leaving 5 bases of the junction unmatched. CDR3 residues: CASRPDRASYNEQFF. The CDR3 DNA reads TGTGCCAGCAGACCCGACAGGGCCTCCTACAATGAGCAGTTCTTC.

This chain joins TRBV5-1 and TRBJ2-7; maybe TRBD1 (5 bases). V was pared by 0 bases and J by 0 bases, with 13 bases between. CDR3 length: 16 amino acids. Germline V lookup: CDR1 SGHRS, CDR2 YFSETQ. This CDR3 reads CASSLEGIMSSYEQYF. The CDR3 DNA reads TGCGCCAGCAGCTTGGAGGGGATAATGAGCTCCTACGAGCAGTACTTC.

This clone was recorded once. Relative to the germline gene, one junction end is altered; a read error may explain this. The chain links TRBV28 to TRBJ2-1; no firm D call. CDR3 length: 11 amino acids. Germline assignment: CDR1 MDHEN and CDR2 SYDVKM. CDR3 loop: CASSPYHEQFF. For the CDR3, the DNA is TGTGCCAGCAGTCCCTACCATGAGCAGTTCTTC.